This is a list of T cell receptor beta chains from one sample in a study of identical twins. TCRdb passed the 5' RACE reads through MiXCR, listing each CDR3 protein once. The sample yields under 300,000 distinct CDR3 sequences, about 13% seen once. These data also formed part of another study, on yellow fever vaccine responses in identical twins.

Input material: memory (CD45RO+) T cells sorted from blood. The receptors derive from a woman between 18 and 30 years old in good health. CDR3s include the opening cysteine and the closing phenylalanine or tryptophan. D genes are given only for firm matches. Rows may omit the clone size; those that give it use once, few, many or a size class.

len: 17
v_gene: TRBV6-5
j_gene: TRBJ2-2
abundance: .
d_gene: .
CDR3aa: CASSYGLPGRYTGELFF
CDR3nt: TGTGCCAGCAGTTACGGCCTGCCAGGACGGTACACCGGGGAGCTGTTTTTT

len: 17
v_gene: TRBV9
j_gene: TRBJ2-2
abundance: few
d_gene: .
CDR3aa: CASSGGGGGANTGELFF
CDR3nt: TGTGCCAGCAGTGGGGGCGGAGGCGGGGCGAACACCGGGGAGCTGTTTTTT

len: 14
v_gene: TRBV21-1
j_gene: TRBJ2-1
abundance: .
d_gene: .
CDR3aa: CASSKPAMNNEQFF
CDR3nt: TGTGCCAGCAGCAAGCCTGCCATGAACAATGAGCAGTTCTTC

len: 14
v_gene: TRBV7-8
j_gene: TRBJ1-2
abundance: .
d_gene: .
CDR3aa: CASSFAQANYGYTF
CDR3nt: TGTGCCAGCAGCTTCGCACAAGCTAACTATGGCTACACCTTC

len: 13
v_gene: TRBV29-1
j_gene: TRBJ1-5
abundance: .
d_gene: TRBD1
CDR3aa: CSVGAGGGQPQHF
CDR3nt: TGCAGCGTGGGGGCAGGGGGCGGGCAGCCCCAGCATTTT

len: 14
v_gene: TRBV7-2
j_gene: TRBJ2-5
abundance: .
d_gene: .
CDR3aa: CASSNRGGAPTQYF
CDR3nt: TGTGCCAGCAGTAATAGGGGGGGGGCTCCGACCCAGTACTTC

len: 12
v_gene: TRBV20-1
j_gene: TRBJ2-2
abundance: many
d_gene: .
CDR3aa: CSAREYTGELFF
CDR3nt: TGCAGTGCTAGAGAATACACCGGGGAGCTGTTTTTT

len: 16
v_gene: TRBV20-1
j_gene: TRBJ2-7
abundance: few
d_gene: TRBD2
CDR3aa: CSASPWTSGRLEEQYF
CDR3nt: TGCAGTGCTAGCCCTTGGACTAGCGGGAGGCTAGAAGAGCAGTACTTC

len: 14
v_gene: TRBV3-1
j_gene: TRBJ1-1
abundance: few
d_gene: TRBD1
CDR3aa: CASSQRGLRTEAFF
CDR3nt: TGTGCCAGCAGCCAAAGGGGGCTGAGGACTGAAGCTTTCTTT

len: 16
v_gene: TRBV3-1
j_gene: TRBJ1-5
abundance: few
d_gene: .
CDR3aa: CASSETMSGWDQPQHF
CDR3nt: TGTGCCAGCAGCGAGACGATGTCAGGGTGGGATCAGCCCCAGCATTTT

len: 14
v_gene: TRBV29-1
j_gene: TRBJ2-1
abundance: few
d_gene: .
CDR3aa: CSVEDTGTNNEQFF
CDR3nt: TGCAGCGTTGAAGATACCGGGACCAACAATGAGCAGTTCTTC

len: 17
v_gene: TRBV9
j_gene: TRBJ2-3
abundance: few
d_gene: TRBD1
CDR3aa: CASSVVAGTGGTDTQYF
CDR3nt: TGTGCCAGCAGCGTAGTGGCCGGGACAGGGGGCACAGATACGCAGTATTTT

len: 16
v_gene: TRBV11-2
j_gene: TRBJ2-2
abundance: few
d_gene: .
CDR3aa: CASSLVHAPNTGELFF
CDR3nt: TGTGCCAGCAGCTTAGTACATGCCCCGAACACCGGGGAGCTGTTTTTT

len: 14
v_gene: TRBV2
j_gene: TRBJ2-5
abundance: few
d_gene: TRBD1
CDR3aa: CASSEGNRGETQYF
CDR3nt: TGTGCCAGCAGTGAAGGGAACAGGGGAGAGACCCAGTACTTC

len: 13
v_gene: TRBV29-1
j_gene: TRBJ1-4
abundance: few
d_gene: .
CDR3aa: CSVEGRGGEKLFF
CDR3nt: TGCAGCGTTGAAGGCAGGGGAGGTGAAAAACTGTTTTTT